This is a list of T cell receptor beta chains from one sample in a study of T cells after yellow fever vaccination. TCRdb re-called the 5' RACE reads with MiXCR, one entry per CDR3 protein. The sample yields about 300,000 distinct CDR3 sequences, approximately 10% seen once. Sequenced material: CD4+ T cells sorted from PBMCs, taken 5 days after the yellow fever booster vaccination. The receptors were sampled from a man aged 18 to 29 who received the YFV17D yellow fever vaccine. The conserved cysteine and the conserved F or W are not part of the CDR3 here. The order of the fields is V gene, J gene, D gene, CDR3 protein. The D gene is left open where the match is weak.

>TRBV2|TRBJ1-1|-
ASSEAGRVNFAEAF
>TRBV9|TRBJ2-2|-
ASSVGHVAGTGGELF
>TRBV12-3/TRBV12-4|TRBJ1-5|TRBD1
ASSFGTENQPQH
>TRBV12-5|TRBJ1-1|-
ASGLVLGGQGIQNTEAF
>TRBV7-2|TRBJ2-7|-
ASSLGLVSSYEQY
>TRBV5-1|TRBJ2-7|TRBD1
ASSEDRVNYEQY
>TRBV6-6|TRBJ1-1|TRBD1
ASSTPWVRGPMNTEAF
>TRBV5-1|TRBJ2-2|TRBD1
ASTGQGRTGELF
>TRBV5-4|TRBJ1-2|-
ASSLGGSMGDGYT
>TRBV6-5|TRBJ2-4|-
ASSPQQGNIQY
>TRBV2|TRBJ2-5|TRBD1
ASIPGQGKTQY
>TRBV2|TRBJ2-5|-
ASSGIRLRQETQY
>TRBV5-1|TRBJ2-1|-
ASSPTSGVHYNEQF
>TRBV28|TRBJ2-7|TRBD1
ASSGGTGHYEQY
>TRBV6-5|TRBJ1-4|-
ASRVGTNEKLF
>TRBV7-2|TRBJ2-5|-
ASSAGNFEAETQY
>TRBV20-1|TRBJ2-5|TRBD2
SARDTGGTQY
>TRBV11-2|TRBJ2-2|-
ASSYARGSNTGELF
>TRBV5-1|TRBJ1-3|-
ASSLDPRNTIY
>TRBV4-3|TRBJ1-3|-
ASSAGGGGNTIY
>TRBV4-1|TRBJ2-5|-
ASSQAARIETQY
>TRBV12-3/TRBV12-4|TRBJ1-1|TRBD1
ASSPPDRGGTEAF
>TRBV5-1|TRBJ2-3|-
ASSPGGSAGDTQY
>TRBV5-1|TRBJ2-7|TRBD2
ASSLAGTSGTYEQY
>TRBV12-3/TRBV12-4|TRBJ2-5|TRBD1
ASSPGQLQETQY
>TRBV4-3|TRBJ1-1|-
ASSQSESTEAF
>TRBV5-1|TRBJ2-5|-
ASSLAQGPLKETQY
>TRBV18|TRBJ1-1|-
ASSSQGLNTEAF
>TRBV20-1|TRBJ1-2|TRBD1
SEKQGADYGYT
>TRBV28|TRBJ2-3|-
ASRGVITDTQY
>TRBV28|TRBJ1-5|-
ASSSENQPQH
>TRBV5-1|TRBJ1-2|TRBD1
ASSATGTGATDYGYT
>TRBV19|TRBJ1-1|-
ASNEAPGAEAF
>TRBV6-6|TRBJ2-3|TRBD1
ASRRDRSTDTQY
>TRBV10-3|TRBJ2-5|TRBD1
AINPTGKETQY
>TRBV20-1|TRBJ2-1|-
SAQPPWGTNEQF
>TRBV7-9|TRBJ2-3|TRBD2
ASSWSGTPTDTQY
>TRBV10-3|TRBJ2-5|TRBD2
ATRPLAGQETQY
>TRBV6-5|TRBJ2-5|TRBD2
ASSYPSGGEETQY
>TRBV7-9|TRBJ2-5|TRBD1
ASSRGQGVGETQY
>TRBV6-2/TRBV6-3|TRBJ1-5|-
ASSYGVNQPQH